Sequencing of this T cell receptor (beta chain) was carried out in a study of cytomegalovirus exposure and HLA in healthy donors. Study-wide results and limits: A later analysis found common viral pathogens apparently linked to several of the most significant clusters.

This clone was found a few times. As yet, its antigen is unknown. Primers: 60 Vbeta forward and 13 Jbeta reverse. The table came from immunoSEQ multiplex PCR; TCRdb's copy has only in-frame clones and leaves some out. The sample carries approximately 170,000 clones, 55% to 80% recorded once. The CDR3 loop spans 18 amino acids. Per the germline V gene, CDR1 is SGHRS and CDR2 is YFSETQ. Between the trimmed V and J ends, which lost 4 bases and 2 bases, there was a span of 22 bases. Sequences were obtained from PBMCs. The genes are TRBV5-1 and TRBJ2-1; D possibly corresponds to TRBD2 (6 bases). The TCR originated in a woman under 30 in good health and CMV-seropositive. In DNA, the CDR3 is TGCGCCAGCAGCCCGTGGGTGGCGCGCGGGATTACCTACAATGAGCAGTTCTTC. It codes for CASSPWVARGITYNEQFF.